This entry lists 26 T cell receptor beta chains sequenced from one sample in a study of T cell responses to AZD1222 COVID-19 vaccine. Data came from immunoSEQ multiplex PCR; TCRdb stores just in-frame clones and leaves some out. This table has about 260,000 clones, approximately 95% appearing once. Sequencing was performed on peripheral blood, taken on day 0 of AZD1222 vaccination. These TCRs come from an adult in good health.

The CDR3 DNA reads TGCGCCAGCAGCCTCGACAGGGGGAGGAACTATGGCTACACCTTC. It specifies CASSLDRGRNYGYTF. The chain has TRBV5-1 and TRBJ1-2; TRBD1 matches at 9 bases. V lost 4 bases and J lost 2; bases outside the gene matches: 6. The CDR3 length is 15 residues. CDR1 is SGHRS, CDR2 YFSETQ, per germline.

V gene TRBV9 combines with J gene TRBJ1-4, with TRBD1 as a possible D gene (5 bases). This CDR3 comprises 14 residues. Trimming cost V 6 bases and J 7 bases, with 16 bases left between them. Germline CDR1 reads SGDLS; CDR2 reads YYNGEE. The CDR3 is CASNPGGTGEKLFF. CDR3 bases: TGTGCCAGCAACCCCGGGGGAACTGGTGAAAAACTGTTTTTT.

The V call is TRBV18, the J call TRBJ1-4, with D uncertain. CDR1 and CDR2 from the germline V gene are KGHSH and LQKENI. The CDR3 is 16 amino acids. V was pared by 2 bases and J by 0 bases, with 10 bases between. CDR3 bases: TGTGCCAGCTCACCAATGGGAGTTGCAACTAATGAAAAACTGTTTTTT. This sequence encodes CASSPMGVATNEKLFF.

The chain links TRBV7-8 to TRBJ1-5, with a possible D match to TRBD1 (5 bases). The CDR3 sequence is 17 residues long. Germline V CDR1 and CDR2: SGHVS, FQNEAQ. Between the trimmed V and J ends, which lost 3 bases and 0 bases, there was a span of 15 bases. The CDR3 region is CASSFGSVGVSNQPQHF. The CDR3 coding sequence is TGTGCCAGCAGCTTCGGATCGGTGGGGGTTAGCAATCAGCCCCAGCATTTT. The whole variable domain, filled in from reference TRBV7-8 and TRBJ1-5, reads GAGVSQSPRYKVAKRGQDVALRCDPISGHVSLFWYQQALGQGPEFLTYFQNEAQLDKSGLPSDRFFAERPEGSVSTLKIQRTQQEDSAVYLCASSFGSVGVSNQPQHFGDGTRLSIL.

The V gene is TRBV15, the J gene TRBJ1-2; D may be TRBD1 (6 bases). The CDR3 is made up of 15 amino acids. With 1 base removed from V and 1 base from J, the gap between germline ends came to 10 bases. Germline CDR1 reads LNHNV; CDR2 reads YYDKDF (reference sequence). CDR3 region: CATSRGQGYNYGYTF. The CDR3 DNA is TGTGCCACCAGCAGAGGGCAGGGGTATAACTATGGCTACACCTTC.

The CDR3 DNA follows: TGTGCCATCCCGGGACAACCCTACGAGCAGTACTTC. As protein: CAIPGQPYEQYF. The V and J genes are TRBV21-1 and TRBJ2-7; the D segment call TRBD1 is taken from the table without a DNA check. TRBV21-1 corresponds to a pseudogene. The CDR3 length is 12 residues.

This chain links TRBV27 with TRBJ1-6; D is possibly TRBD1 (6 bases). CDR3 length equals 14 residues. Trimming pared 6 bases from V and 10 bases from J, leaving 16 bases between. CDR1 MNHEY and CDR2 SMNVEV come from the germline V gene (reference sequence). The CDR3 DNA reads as TGTGCCAGCAGGGTTGCGGGGGGCTTCTCACCCCTCCACTTT. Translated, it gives CASRVAGGFSPLHF.

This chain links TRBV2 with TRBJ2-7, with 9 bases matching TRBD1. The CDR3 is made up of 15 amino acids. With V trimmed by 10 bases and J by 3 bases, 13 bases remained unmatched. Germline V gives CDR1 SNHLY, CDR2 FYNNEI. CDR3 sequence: CATRERTGDNYEQYF. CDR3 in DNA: TGTGCCACACGTGAGAGGACAGGGGATAACTACGAGCAGTACTTC.

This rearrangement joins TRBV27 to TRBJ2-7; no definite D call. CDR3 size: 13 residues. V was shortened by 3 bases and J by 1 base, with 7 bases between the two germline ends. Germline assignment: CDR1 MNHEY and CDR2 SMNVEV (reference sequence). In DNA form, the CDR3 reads TGTGCCAGCAGTTTGAAGGTGTCCTACGAGCAGTACTTC. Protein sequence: CASSLKVSYEQYF.

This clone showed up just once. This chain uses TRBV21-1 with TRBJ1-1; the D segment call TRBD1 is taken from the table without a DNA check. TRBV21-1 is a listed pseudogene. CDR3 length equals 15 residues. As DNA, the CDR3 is TGTGCCAGCAGCACAAGACAGGGCTGGAACACTGAAGCTTTCTTT. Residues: CASSTRQGWNTEAFF.

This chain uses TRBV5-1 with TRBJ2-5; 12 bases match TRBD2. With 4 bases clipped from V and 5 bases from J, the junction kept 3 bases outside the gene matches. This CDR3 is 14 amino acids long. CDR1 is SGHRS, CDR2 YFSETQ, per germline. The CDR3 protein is CASSPTSGSETQYF. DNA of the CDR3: TGCGCCAGCAGCCCGACTAGCGGGAGCGAGACCCAGTACTTC.

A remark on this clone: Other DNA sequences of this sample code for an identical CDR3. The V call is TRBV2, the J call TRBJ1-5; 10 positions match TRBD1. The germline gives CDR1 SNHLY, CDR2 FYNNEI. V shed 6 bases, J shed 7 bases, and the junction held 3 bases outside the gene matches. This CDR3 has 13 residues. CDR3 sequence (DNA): TGTGCCAGCAGAGGACAGGGGGGACAGCCCCAGCATTTT. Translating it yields CASRGQGGQPQHF.

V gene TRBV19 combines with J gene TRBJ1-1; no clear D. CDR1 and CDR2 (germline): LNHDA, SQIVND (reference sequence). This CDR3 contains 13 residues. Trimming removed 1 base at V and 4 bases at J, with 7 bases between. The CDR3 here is CASSIASFTEAFF. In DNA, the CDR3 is TGTGCCAGTAGTATAGCGTCTTTCACTGAAGCTTTCTTT. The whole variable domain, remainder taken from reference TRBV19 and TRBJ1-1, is DGGITQSPKYLFRKEGQNVTLSCEQNLNHDAMYWYRQDPGQGLRLIYYSQIVNDFQKGDIAEGYSVSREKKESFPLTVTSAQKNPTAFYLCASSIASFTEAFFGQGTRLTVV.

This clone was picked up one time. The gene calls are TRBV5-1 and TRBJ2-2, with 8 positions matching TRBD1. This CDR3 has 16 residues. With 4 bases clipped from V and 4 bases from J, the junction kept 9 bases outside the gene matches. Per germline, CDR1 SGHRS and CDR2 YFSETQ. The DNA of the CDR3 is TGCGCCAGCAGCCTACCGGGGACAGGAGTCACCGGGGAGCTGTTTTTT. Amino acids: CASSLPGTGVTGELFF.

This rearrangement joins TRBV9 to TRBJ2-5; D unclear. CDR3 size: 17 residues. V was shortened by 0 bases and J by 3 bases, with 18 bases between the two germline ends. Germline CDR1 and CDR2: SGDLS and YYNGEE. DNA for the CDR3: TGTGCCAGCAGCGTAGTTGGAGCGTCGACCCCTGAAGAGACCCAGTACTTC. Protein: CASSVVGASTPEETQYF.

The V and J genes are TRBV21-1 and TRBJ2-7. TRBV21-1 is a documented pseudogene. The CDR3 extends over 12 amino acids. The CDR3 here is CASSWGRPGDDF. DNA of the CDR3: TGTGCCAGCAGCTGGGGGAGGCCAGGGGATGACTTC.

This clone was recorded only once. The CDR3 nucleotides read TGTGCCAGCAGCTCCCTAAGGGGCGGGAGAGGCAATGAGCAGTTCTTC. As protein: CASSSLRGGRGNEQFF. V gene TRBV11-2 combines with J gene TRBJ2-1, with 7 bases that match TRBD2. CDR3 length equals 16 residues. V trimming: 4 bases; J trimming: 6 bases; junction bases outside the gene matches: 12. CDR1 and CDR2 from the germline V gene are SGHAT and FQNNGV. Variable domain in full (rest from reference TRBV11-2 and TRBJ2-1): EAGVAQSPRYKIIEKRQSVAFWCNPISGHATLYWYQQILGQGPKLLIQFQNNGVVDDSQLPKDRFSAERLKGVDSTLKIQPAKLEDSAVYLCASSSLRGGRGNEQFFGPGTRLTVL.

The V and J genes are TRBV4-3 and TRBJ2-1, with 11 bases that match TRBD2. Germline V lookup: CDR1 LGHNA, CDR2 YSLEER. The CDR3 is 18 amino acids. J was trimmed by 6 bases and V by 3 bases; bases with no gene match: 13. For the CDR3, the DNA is TGCGCCAGCAGCCAGTCCCCCCCTCTAGCGGGAGGTGGCAATGAGCAGTTCTTC. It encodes CASSQSPPLAGGGNEQFF.

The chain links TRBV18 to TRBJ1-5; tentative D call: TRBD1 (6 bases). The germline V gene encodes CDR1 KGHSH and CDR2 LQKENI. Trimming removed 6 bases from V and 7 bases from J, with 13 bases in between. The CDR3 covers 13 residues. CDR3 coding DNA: TGTGCCAGCTCCTATGGCAGGGGCCAGCCCCAGCATTTT. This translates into CASSYGRGQPQHF.

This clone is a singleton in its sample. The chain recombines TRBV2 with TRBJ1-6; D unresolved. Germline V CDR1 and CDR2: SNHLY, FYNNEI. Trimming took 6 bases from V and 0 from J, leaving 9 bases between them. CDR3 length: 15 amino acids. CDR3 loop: CASRRSSSYNSPLHF. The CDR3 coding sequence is TGTGCCAGCAGACGCTCGAGCTCCTATAATTCACCCCTCCACTTT.

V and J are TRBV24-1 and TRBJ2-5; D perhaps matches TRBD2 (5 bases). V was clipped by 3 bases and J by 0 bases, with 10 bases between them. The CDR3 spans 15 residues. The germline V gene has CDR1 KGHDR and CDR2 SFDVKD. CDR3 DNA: TGTGCCACCAGTGATACGAGGGTTAACCAAGAGACCCAGTACTTC. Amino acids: CATSDTRVNQETQYF.

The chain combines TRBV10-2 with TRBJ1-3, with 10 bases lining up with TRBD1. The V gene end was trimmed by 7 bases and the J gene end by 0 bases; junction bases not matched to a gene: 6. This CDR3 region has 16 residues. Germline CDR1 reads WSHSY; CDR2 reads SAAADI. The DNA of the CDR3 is TGCGCCAGCACTCCGGGACAGGGGAGCTCTGGAAACACCATATATTTT. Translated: CASTPGQGSSGNTIYF.

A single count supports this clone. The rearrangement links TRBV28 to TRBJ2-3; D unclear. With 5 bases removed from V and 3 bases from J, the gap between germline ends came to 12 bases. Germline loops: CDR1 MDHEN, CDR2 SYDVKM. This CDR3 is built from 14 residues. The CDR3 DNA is TGTGCCAGCAGTCTCGGTTGGGGTACAGATACGCAGTATTTT. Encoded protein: CASSLGWGTDTQYF.

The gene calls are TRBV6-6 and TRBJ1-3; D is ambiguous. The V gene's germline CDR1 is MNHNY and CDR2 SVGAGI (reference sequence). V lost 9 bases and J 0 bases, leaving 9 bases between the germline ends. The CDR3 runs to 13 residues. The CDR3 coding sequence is TGTGCCAGTTTCCCCTTCTCTGGAAACACCATATATTTT. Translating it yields CASFPFSGNTIYF.

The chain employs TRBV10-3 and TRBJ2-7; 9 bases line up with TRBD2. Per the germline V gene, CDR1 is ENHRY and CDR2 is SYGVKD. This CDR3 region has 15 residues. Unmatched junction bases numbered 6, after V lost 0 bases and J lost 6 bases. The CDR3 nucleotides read TGTGCCATCAGTGAGTCCGGTAGCGGGAGCGCCGAGCAGTACTTC. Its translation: CAISESGSGSAEQYF.

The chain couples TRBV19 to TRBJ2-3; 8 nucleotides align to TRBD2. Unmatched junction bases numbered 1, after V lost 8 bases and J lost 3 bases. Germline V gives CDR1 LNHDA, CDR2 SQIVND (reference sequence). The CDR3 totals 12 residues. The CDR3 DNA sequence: TGTGCCAGTTGCGGGGGGACAGATACGCAGTATTTT. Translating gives CASCGGTDTQYF.